The 22 T cell receptor beta chains listed next were all sequenced from one sample in a study of CD8+ T cells in alopecia areata. Treatment denoted: oral pan-JAK inhibitor, 5-10 mg twice daily. TCR sequencing used cDNA made by reverse transcription of extracted RNA. Assay used: immunoSEQ multiplex PCR; TCRdb lists only in-frame clones, some missing. The data hold 130,000 to 150,000 clones, with roughly four fifths observed a single time. This specimen consisted of CD8+ T cells sorted from blood, obtained at week 4, from a patient treated with tofacitinib. The source of these receptors is a human donor with alopecia areata.

The genes are TRBV29-1 and TRBJ2-3; D may match TRBD1 or TRBD2 (5 bases each). The CDR3 totals 18 residues. The germline CDR1 and CDR2 sequences are SQVTM and ANQGSEA. Trimming removed 6 bases from V and 6 bases from J, with 31 bases in between. CDR3 amino acids: CSVHPLGDPSHIRDTQYF. The CDR3 region has the DNA TGCAGCGTCCACCCTCTGGGGGACCCTTCCCACATTAGGGATACGCAGTATTTT.

This chain links TRBV2 with TRBJ2-5; TRBD2 matches at 7 bases. The V gene end was trimmed by 0 bases and the J gene end by 2 bases; junction bases not matched to a gene: 3. The CDR3 length is 15 residues. Germline CDR1 SNHLY, CDR2 FYNNEI. For the CDR3, the DNA is TGTGCCAGCAGTGAAGCCCAGCGGGAACAAGAGACCCAGTACTTC. It translates to CASSEAQREQETQYF.

V usage is TRBV11-2 and J usage is TRBJ1-2; no clear D gene. The CDR3 is made up of 13 amino acids. The germline CDR1 and CDR2 sequences are SGHAT and FQNNGV. V shed 1 base and J shed 8 bases, with 11 bases lying between them. CDR3 nucleotides: TGTGCCAGCAGCTTAGCGTCCGGGCGCGGCTACACCTTC. Its protein product is CASSLASGRGYTF.

The count of this clone is one. CDR3 residues: CATTDRERETQYF. The CDR3 DNA reads TGTGCCACCACAGACAGGGAAAGGGAGACCCAGTACTTC. The gene calls are TRBV2 and TRBJ2-5, with 7 bases fitting TRBD1. The CDR3 is made up of 13 amino acids. Trimming cost V 10 bases and J 5 bases; bases outside gene matches: 10. Germline V gives CDR1 SNHLY, CDR2 FYNNEI.

This clone showed up just once. The J gene is TRBJ2-7, the V gene TRBV6-1; perhaps TRBD1 as D (5 bases). The CDR3 sequence is 12 residues long. Germline values: CDR1 MNHNS, CDR2 SASEGT. Trimming took 7 bases from V and 4 from J, leaving 11 bases between them. CDR3: CASTSGIYEQYF. The CDR3 region has the DNA TGTGCCAGCACCTCAGGGATTTACGAGCAGTACTTC.

This chain links TRBV4-3 with TRBJ1-1, with D unclear. In germline, CDR1 is LGHNA, CDR2 YSLEER. Deletions cut 3 bases from V and 1 base from J, with 9 bases between. CDR3 length: 14 amino acids. The CDR3 DNA reads TGCGCCAGCAGCCACGATGACGGGAACACTGAAGCTTTCTTT. This translates into CASSHDDGNTEAFF.

The V and J genes are TRBV4-2 and TRBJ1-2, with 10 bases fitting TRBD1. The CDR3 has 16 residues. V lost 5 bases and J lost 3; bases outside the gene matches: 9. Germline V CDR1 and CDR2: LGHNA, YNFKEQ. For the CDR3, the DNA is TGTGCCAGCAGCTTAGACAGGGGGCGCGGGTACTATGGCTACACCTTC. Residues: CASSLDRGRGYYGYTF.

This chain links TRBV7-2 with TRBJ2-3; D might be TRBD2 (5 bases). With 4 bases removed from V and 2 bases from J, the gap between germline ends came to 16 bases. Looked up from germline, CDR1 is SGHTA and CDR2 is FQGNSA. The CDR3 sequence is 16 residues long. CDR3 nucleotides: TGTGCCAGCAGCTCCAGCGGCAGAGTGCACACAGATACGCAGTATTTT. It yields the protein CASSSSGRVHTDTQYF.

This clone was found once. Other DNA sequences in this specimen translate into the identical CDR3. The V gene is TRBV29-1, the J gene TRBJ2-3, with 8 bases that match TRBD1. The CDR3 spans 13 residues. Germline V gives CDR1 SQVTM, CDR2 ANQGSEA. Losses at the gene ends were 3 bases for V and 4 bases for J; bases not matched to a gene: 3. The CDR3 loop is CSVDRTGSDTQYF. CDR3 nucleotide sequence: TGCAGCGTTGATAGGACAGGGTCAGATACGCAGTATTTT.

With regard to this clone: One end of the junction is discordant with germline, which a read error may explain. DNA for the CDR3: TGTGCCAGCAGCCTAGCCGGCAGTAGCACAGATACGCAGTATTTT. It is translated as CASSLAGSSTDTQYF. V is TRBV7-8 and J is TRBJ2-3; TRBD2 is a possible D gene (5 bases). Germline values: CDR1 SGHVS, CDR2 FQNEAQ. CDR3 size: 15 residues. The variable domain in full, completed from reference TRBV7-8 and TRBJ2-3, reads GAGVSQSPRYKVAKRGQDVALRCDPISGHVSLFWYQQALGQGPEFLTYFQNEAQLDKSGLPSDRFFAERPEGSVSTLKIQRTQQEDSAVYLCASSLAGSSTDTQYFGPGTRLTVL.

The V gene is TRBV6-5, the J gene TRBJ2-1; D possibly matches TRBD1 or TRBD2 (5 bases each). The V end lost 4 bases, the J end lost 8 bases, and 18 bases lay between the germline ends. Germline V CDR1 and CDR2: MNHEY, SVGAGI. The CDR3 spans 15 residues. This CDR3 is CASSSPGTGGYEQFF. The CDR3 DNA reads as TGTGCCAGCAGTTCCCCCGGGACGGGCGGCTATGAGCAGTTCTTC.

The rearrangement links TRBV4-2 to TRBJ2-1; tentative D call: TRBD2 (6 bases). V dropped 0 bases and J dropped 8 bases, with 11 bases sitting between them. This CDR3 has 14 amino acids. The germline V gene encodes CDR1 LGHNA and CDR2 YNFKEQ. CDR3 protein: CASSQDGGRDEQFF. The DNA for the CDR3 is TGTGCCAGCAGCCAAGACGGGGGAAGGGATGAGCAGTTCTTC.

This clone was seen a handful of times. The chain couples TRBV27 to TRBJ2-7, with D uncertain. Trimming took off 3 bases at V and 5 bases at J, with 11 bases between the two ends. Germline values: CDR1 MNHEY, CDR2 SMNVEV (reference sequence). The CDR3 runs 13 residues. CDR3 protein: CASSLGRLHEQYF. The DNA for the CDR3 is TGTGCCAGCAGTTTGGGCAGGCTTCACGAGCAGTACTTC.

The rearrangement joins TRBV4-2 to TRBJ2-7; a weak D match, TRBD2 (6 bases). Trimming pared 3 bases from V and 3 bases from J, leaving 15 bases between. The CDR3 totals 15 residues. From germline, CDR1 is LGHNA and CDR2 YNFKEQ. The CDR3 sequence: CASSHLEEGLYEQYF. CDR3 bases: TGTGCCAGCAGCCATCTGGAGGAGGGCCTCTACGAGCAGTACTTC.

This chain uses TRBV7-9 with TRBJ1-5; tentatively, D is TRBD1 (6 bases). The V gene's germline CDR1 is SEHNR and CDR2 FQNEAQ (reference sequence). The CDR3 is 12 amino acids. V was clipped by 5 bases and J by 9 bases, with 11 bases between them. As DNA, the CDR3 is TGTGCCAGCAGCATACAGGGCCGGCCCCAGCATTTT. Residues: CASSIQGRPQHF.

Notes on this clone: Other DNA sequences in the sample encode the same CDR3. This rearrangement joins TRBV5-1 to TRBJ2-7; no firm D call. V lost 0 bases, J lost 2 bases, and 6 bases lay in between. The germline V gene has CDR1 SGHRS and CDR2 YFSETQ. CDR3 length equals 13 residues. CDR3 in DNA: TGCGCCAGCAGCTTGGAGGTAACCTACGAGCAGTACTTC. This gives the protein CASSLEVTYEQYF.

The V gene is TRBV27, the J gene TRBJ2-3; 7 positions match TRBD1. With 4 bases clipped from V and 4 bases from J, the junction kept 8 bases outside the gene matches. This CDR3 comprises 15 residues. CDR1 and CDR2 (germline): MNHEY, SMNVEV (reference sequence). CDR3: CASSSTGDVADTQYF. For the CDR3, the DNA is TGTGCCAGCAGTTCCACAGGGGATGTGGCAGATACGCAGTATTTT.

A single count supports this clone. The chain uses TRBV4-1 and TRBJ1-1, with 8 bases lining up with TRBD1. The CDR3 runs 16 residues. Germline values: CDR1 MGHRA, CDR2 YSYEKL. After removal of 4 bases from V and 7 bases from J, the junction contained 14 bases not matched to a gene. The CDR3 nucleotides read TGCGCCAGCAGCCCAGGGGGCGCGGTCGGCGGGGGTGAAGCTTTCTTT. Protein: CASSPGGAVGGGEAFF.

The chain carries TRBV13 and TRBJ2-7; the D is unclear. There are 11 residues in the CDR3. The V end lost 1 base, the J end lost 6 bases, and 4 bases lay between the germline ends. Germline CDR1 reads PRHDT; CDR2 reads FYEKMQ (reference sequence). The CDR3 nucleotides read TGTGCCAGCAGCTTAGCCGCCGAGCAGTACTTC. As protein: CASSLAAEQYF.

A single count supports this clone. The chain joins TRBV7-3 to TRBJ2-5; D is possibly TRBD2 (5 bases). Per germline, CDR1 SGHTA and CDR2 FQGTGA. V gave up 2 bases and J gave up 5 bases, with 12 bases separating them. The CDR3 length is 14 residues. The CDR3 spells CASSLGPGKETQYF. For the CDR3, the DNA is TGTGCCAGCAGCTTAGGTCCGGGGAAGGAGACCCAGTACTTC.

The CDR3 loop is CASSGMGDFGYGYTF. The CDR3 nucleotides read TGTGCCAGCAGTGGGATGGGGGACTTTGGCTATGGCTACACCTTC. This chain connects TRBV2 to TRBJ1-2; TRBD1 might be the D (5 bases). The CDR3 totals 15 residues. With 4 bases removed from V and 4 bases from J, the gap between germline ends came to 16 bases. Germline-derived CDR1 and CDR2 are SNHLY and FYNNEI.

This clone came up many times. This chain links TRBV7-2 with TRBJ2-7; D gene unclear. CDR3 length equals 16 residues. The V and J ends lost 3 bases and 1 base respectively, with 16 bases between them. The germline V gene encodes CDR1 SGHTA and CDR2 FQGNSA. CDR3 DNA: TGTGCCAGCAGCTTCCACAAAAACAGACGGTCCTACGAGCAGTACTTC. This codes for CASSFHKNRRSYEQYF.